Below, 31 T cell receptor beta chains from the same sample are listed, as sequenced in a study of cytomegalovirus exposure and HLA in healthy donors. The PCR used 60 Vbeta and 13 Jbeta primers. Sequenced by immunoSEQ multiplex PCR; TCRdb stores in-frame clones only, minus some. The sample includes fewer than 140,000 clones, more than 70% of them seen just once. The specimen sequenced was PBMCs. The receptors shown here come from a middle-aged man in good health and CMV-seronegative.

J is TRBJ2-1 and V is TRBV5-1; 7 bases agree with TRBD1. Trimming at V came to 3 bases and at J to 8 bases, leaving 8 bases not matched to a gene. Germline values: CDR1 SGHRS, CDR2 YFSETQ. There are 14 residues in the CDR3. CDR3 nucleotides: TGCGCCAGCAGCTCTGGGACAGAAGGGGATGAGCAGTTCTTC. This codes for CASSSGTEGDEQFF.

The J gene is TRBJ2-5, the V gene TRBV9; 7 bases align to TRBD2. The CDR3 sequence is 14 residues long. Germline CDR1 and CDR2: SGDLS and YYNGEE. J was trimmed by 3 bases and V by 0 bases; bases with no gene match: 2. CDR3 amino acids: CASSVGGGKETQYF. Here the CDR3 DNA reads TGTGCCAGCAGCGTAGGGGGGGGGAAAGAGACCCAGTACTTC.

This chain uses TRBV7-8 with TRBJ2-1; D unresolved. The germline V gene encodes CDR1 SGHVS and CDR2 FQNEAQ. Trimming took 1 base from V and 6 from J, leaving 10 bases between them. The CDR3 extends over 14 amino acids. The CDR3 is CASSLGPPLNEQFF. The CDR3, as DNA: TGTGCCAGCAGCTTAGGGCCGCCCCTCAATGAGCAGTTCTTC.

This sequence joins TRBV11-2 and TRBJ2-2; TRBD2 matches at 9 bases. CDR1 and CDR2 (germline): SGHAT, FQNNGV. The CDR3 totals 17 residues. Trimming removed 4 bases from V and 5 bases from J; junction bases left unmatched: 11. The CDR3 sequence is CASSSVRRGGRTGELFF. The DNA for the CDR3 is TGTGCCAGCAGCTCGGTGAGGCGGGGGGGGCGAACCGGGGAGCTGTTTTTT.

The chain uses TRBV6-5 and TRBJ2-2; D not certain. The CDR3 is made up of 14 amino acids. Germline CDR1 is MNHEY and CDR2 is SVGAGI. The ends were cut back, 0 bases at V and 6 bases at J, with 8 bases in the middle. CDR3 protein: CASSYSSWSGELFF. CDR3 in DNA: TGTGCCAGCAGTTACTCGAGTTGGTCCGGGGAGCTGTTTTTT.

The rearrangement joins TRBV5-1 to TRBJ2-5, with D possibly being TRBD1 (5 bases). V lost 4 bases and J 4 bases, leaving 14 bases between the germline ends. The germline V gene has CDR1 SGHRS and CDR2 YFSETQ. This CDR3 contains 14 residues. DNA of the CDR3: TGCGCCAGCAGCCAGGGCGTGCGAGTAGAGACCCAGTACTTC. It yields the protein CASSQGVRVETQYF.

This chain connects TRBV5-4 to TRBJ1-6; TRBD1 aligns across 12 bases. The CDR3 covers 17 residues. Germline V gives CDR1 SGHNT, CDR2 YYREEE (reference sequence). V was clipped by 0 bases and J by 6 bases; unmatched bases: 4. CDR3 nucleotides: TGTGCCAGCAGCTTGGGGGACAGGGGGCGGCGTAATTCACCCCTCCACTTT. Translating gives CASSLGDRGRRNSPLHF.

This sequence joins TRBV5-1 and TRBJ2-3, with unresolved D. CDR3 size: 15 residues. Germline V gene sequence: CDR1 SGHRS, CDR2 YFSETQ. V dropped 0 bases and J dropped 0 bases, with 8 bases sitting between them. The DNA of the CDR3 is TGCGCCAGCAGCTTGGGGCAGACAAGCACAGATACGCAGTATTTT. Its protein is CASSLGQTSTDTQYF.

A remark on this clone: The junction departs from the called germline gene at one end, perhaps through a read error. The rearrangement joins TRBV5-1 to TRBJ2-3, with TRBD1 identical over 7 bases. CDR3 length: 13 residues. Per the germline V gene, CDR1 is SGHRS and CDR2 is YFSETQ. The DNA of the CDR3 is TGCGTCAGCAGCTGGGGACAGACAGATACGCAGTATTTT. Translated: CVSSWGQTDTQYF.

This chain uses TRBV18 with TRBJ1-2, with D possibly matching TRBD1 (5 bases). V lost 2 bases to trimming and J lost 1 base, with 11 bases between them. The CDR3 loop spans 15 amino acids. Germline V gives CDR1 KGHSH, CDR2 LQKENI. CDR3: CASSPAGLFNYGYTF. The CDR3 bases are TGTGCCAGCTCACCAGCGGGACTCTTTAACTATGGCTACACCTTC.

The rearrangement uses TRBV7-9 and TRBJ1-1, with no clear D. V lost 6 bases and J lost 1, with 12 bases in between. From germline, CDR1 is SEHNR and CDR2 FQNEAQ (reference sequence). The CDR3 loop spans 14 amino acids. The CDR3 reads CASRRREGNTEAFF. In DNA, the CDR3 is TGTGCCAGCAGGCGACGGGAGGGGAACACTGAAGCTTTCTTT.

The chain uses TRBV28 and TRBJ2-7; TRBD1 matches 9 bases. V lost 5 bases, J lost 5 bases, and 10 bases stayed unmatched. The CDR3 sequence is 15 residues long. Germline lookup yields CDR1 MDHEN and CDR2 SYDVKM. Here the CDR3 reads CASSPRTGVWDEQYF. The CDR3 bases are TGTGCCAGCAGTCCACGGACAGGGGTGTGGGACGAGCAGTACTTC.

The rearrangement joins TRBV2 to TRBJ2-1, with a weak D call TRBD2 (5 bases). This CDR3 is built from 16 residues. Trimming cost V 6 bases and J 0 bases, with 15 bases left between them. Germline V gene lookup returns CDR1 SNHLY and CDR2 FYNNEI. The CDR3 is CASRGRGQSSYNEQFF. In DNA form, the CDR3 reads TGTGCCAGCAGGGGAAGAGGGCAGAGCTCCTACAATGAGCAGTTCTTC.

The rearrangement uses TRBV5-1 and TRBJ2-3, with 13 bases fitting TRBD2. This CDR3 spans 14 amino acids. Per germline, CDR1 SGHRS and CDR2 YFSETQ. The J segment lost 6 bases and the V segment lost 7 bases, leaving 5 bases of the junction unmatched. CDR3 region: CASRTSGGMDTQYF. CDR3 in DNA: TGCGCCAGCCGGACTAGCGGGGGCATGGATACGCAGTATTTT.

This chain joins TRBV19 and TRBJ2-7, with a possible D match to TRBD1 (5 bases). In germline, CDR1 is LNHDA, CDR2 SQIVND (reference sequence). The CDR3 has 14 amino acids. V dropped 5 bases and J dropped 2 bases, with 13 bases sitting between them. The CDR3 protein is CASSYDSQAYEQYF. Written as DNA, the CDR3 is TGTGCCAGTAGTTATGACAGTCAAGCCTACGAGCAGTACTTC.

This sequence joins TRBV12-5 and TRBJ1-5; 8 nucleotides agree with TRBD1. Germline assignment: CDR1 LGHNT and CDR2 FRNRAP. The CDR3 runs 18 residues. V was clipped by 1 base and J by 4 bases; unmatched bases: 12. CDR3 in DNA: TGTGCTAGTGGTTTGGATCGACTCCGGGACAGGAAAAATCAGCCCCAGCATTTT. This gives the protein CASGLDRLRDRKNQPQHF.

CDR3 DNA: TGTGCCAGCAGCTTAGTAGAGGGCTGGCAGCCCCAGCATTTT. The encoded protein is CASSLVEGWQPQHF. The chain uses TRBV7-8 and TRBJ1-5; no definite D call. CDR3 length equals 14 residues. V lost 1 base to trimming and J lost 7 bases, with 11 bases between them. Germline CDR1 and CDR2: SGHVS and FQNEAQ.

The chain couples TRBV19 to TRBJ1-2, with D perhaps TRBD1 (6 bases). The CDR3 runs to 15 residues. Trimming left V 1 base short and J 3 bases short, with 12 bases between. Germline V CDR1 and CDR2: LNHDA, SQIVND (reference sequence). The CDR3 bases are TGTGCCAGTAGTATAGCTCCCTCAGGGGACTATGGCTACACCTTC. It codes for CASSIAPSGDYGYTF.

The chain employs TRBV29-1 and TRBJ1-2; D is possibly TRBD1 (5 bases). Germline loops: CDR1 SQVTM, CDR2 ANQGSEA. V was clipped by 3 bases and J by 8 bases, with 13 bases between them. The CDR3 runs to 12 residues. In DNA, the CDR3 is TGCAGCGTTGATTTCCCTGACAGCGGCTACACCTTC. This translates into CSVDFPDSGYTF.

The J gene is TRBJ2-7, the V gene TRBV6-1; perhaps TRBD1 as D (6 bases). Trimming stripped 0 bases from V and 3 bases from J, with 12 bases between. Germline assignment: CDR1 MNHNS and CDR2 SASEGT. The CDR3 has 15 residues. The CDR3 spells CASSEAPGAHYEQYF. DNA of the CDR3: TGTGCCAGCAGTGAAGCACCAGGGGCCCACTACGAGCAGTACTTC.

This chain uses TRBV14 with TRBJ1-3; D not resolved. Trimming took 3 bases from V and 0 from J, leaving 9 bases between them. The CDR3 consists of 15 residues. The V gene's germline CDR1 is SGHDN and CDR2 FVKESK. CDR3 amino acids: CASSQQLHSGNTIYF. Here the CDR3 DNA reads TGTGCCAGCAGCCAGCAACTTCACTCTGGAAACACCATATATTTT.

This clone was counted between two and nine times. The V gene is TRBV7-8, the J gene TRBJ1-1, with D tentatively TRBD1 (6 bases). CDR1 and CDR2 (germline): SGHVS, FQNEAQ. This CDR3 comprises 13 residues. Trimming pared 1 base from V and 11 bases from J, leaving 14 bases between. CDR3 DNA: TGTGCCAGCAGCTTAGTACAGGGACGCCGGGCTTTCTTT. Residues: CASSLVQGRRAFF.

The chain employs TRBV9 and TRBJ2-5; 9 nucleotides align to TRBD2. Losses at the gene ends were 0 bases for V and 3 bases for J; bases not matched to a gene: 3. The CDR3 covers 15 residues. Germline V CDR1 and CDR2: SGDLS, YYNGEE. The CDR3 DNA reads TGTGCCAGCAGCGTAGTTTTAGCGGGGGAAGAGACCCAGTACTTC. This gives the protein CASSVVLAGEETQYF.

The sample holds one count of this clone. The genes are TRBV18 and TRBJ2-5; 9 bases align to TRBD2. The germline gives CDR1 KGHSH, CDR2 LQKENI. CDR3 length equals 16 residues. Losses at the gene ends were 6 bases for V and 4 bases for J; bases not matched to a gene: 12. The CDR3: CASSPGLAITLETQYF. DNA for the CDR3: TGTGCCAGCTCTCCAGGACTAGCGATTACCTTAGAGACCCAGTACTTC.

The V call is TRBV25-1, the J call TRBJ2-3; tentatively, D is TRBD2 (6 bases). The CDR3 contains 15 residues. V lost 4 bases and J lost 4, with 15 bases in between. Germline lookup yields CDR1 MGHDK and CDR2 SYGVNS. This CDR3 reads CASSGGLGRADTQYF. The CDR3 DNA follows: TGTGCCAGCAGTGGGGGACTGGGTCGCGCAGATACGCAGTATTTT.

This clone was detected a few times. The V gene is TRBV5-8, the J gene TRBJ2-1; 15 nucleotides agree with TRBD2. Germline loops: CDR1 SGHTS, CDR2 YDEGEE. With V trimmed by 4 bases and J by 10 bases, 6 bases remained unmatched. This CDR3 has 15 amino acids. The CDR3 here is CASSPGLAGGEEQFF. The CDR3 DNA reads TGTGCCAGCAGCCCTGGACTAGCGGGGGGGGAAGAGCAGTTCTTC.

This rearrangement joins TRBV19 to TRBJ2-4, with 8 bases aligning to TRBD1. The CDR3 is made up of 14 amino acids. The V segment lost 8 bases and the J segment 8 bases; nucleotides outside the gene matches: 11. Germline values: CDR1 LNHDA, CDR2 SQIVND (reference sequence). The CDR3 protein is CASRRGQATDIQYF. The CDR3 nucleotides read TGTGCCAGTCGAAGGGGACAGGCGACGGACATTCAGTACTTC. Variable domain in full (rest from reference TRBV19 and TRBJ2-4): DGGITQSPKYLFRKEGQNVTLSCEQNLNHDAMYWYRQDPGQGLRLIYYSQIVNDFQKGDIAEGYSVSREKKESFPLTVTSAQKNPTAFYLCASRRGQATDIQYFGAGTRLSVL.

The chain has TRBV10-1 and TRBJ2-1; 7 bases fit TRBD2. Germline trimming cut 2 bases from V and 8 bases from J; bases unmatched to any gene: 15. The germline V gene has CDR1 WNHNN and CDR2 SYGVQD (reference sequence). The CDR3 runs to 17 residues. The CDR3 spells CASSEMTGGKVTYEQFF. CDR3 nucleotide sequence: TGCGCCAGCAGTGAGATGACGGGGGGTAAGGTTACGTATGAGCAGTTCTTC.

J is TRBJ1-2 and V is TRBV6-1, with D possibly TRBD1 on 6 matching bases. This CDR3 is built from 13 residues. Trimming stripped 6 bases from V and 4 bases from J, with 12 bases between. Germline V gives CDR1 MNHNS, CDR2 SASEGT. CDR3 sequence (DNA): TGTGCCAGCAGGACAGGAACAATCTATGGCTACACCTTC. This sequence encodes CASRTGTIYGYTF.

The CDR3 nucleotides read TGTGCCACCAGCAGAGAGGACAGCCGAAGAGAGCAGTACTTC. This gives the protein CATSREDSRREQYF. This chain joins TRBV15 and TRBJ2-7, with D possibly being TRBD1 (6 bases). CDR3 length: 14 residues. CDR1 and CDR2 (germline): LNHNV, YYDKDF (reference sequence). Deletions cut 0 bases from V and 7 bases from J, with 13 bases between.

The chain joins TRBV6-5 to TRBJ2-5, with a possible D match to TRBD2 (6 bases). The tail of the sequence fits TRBJ2-7 better, so the J call may be wrong. The germline gives CDR1 MNHEY, CDR2 SVGAGI. The CDR3 runs to 15 residues. The CDR3 coding sequence is TGTGCCAGCAGTTACTCGGGCGGGACCTGGTACGAGCAGTACTTC. This translates into CASSYSGGTWYEQYF.